This T cell receptor (beta chain) derives from a study of blood T cell repertoires in COVID-19. As for the study in general: The cDNA or gDNA used as material had been derived from T cells, B-cell-depleted T cells, or PBMCs.

From germline, CDR1 is SGHRS and CDR2 YFSETQ. The CDR3 is 18 amino acids. V lost 4 bases and J lost 5; bases outside the gene matches: 13. In the original analysis: Estimates of nucleated cell counts were drawn from the amplification of reference gene primers. Some clones are missing from TCRdb's copy, which holds only in-frame ones; the method was immunoSEQ multiplex PCR. V and J calls and clone size follow that table, whereas D and trimming were derived from the DNA. The table has about 180,000 clones, about 91% seen once. The sequenced sample consisted of peripheral blood. The TCR originated in a woman aged 25 to 39 with acute or convalescent COVID-19. V gene TRBV5-1 combines with J gene TRBJ2-5; 14 bases are a match to TRBD2. The DNA for the CDR3 is TGCGCCAGCAGCGCCGGGACTAGCGGGGGCGCTCCGTGGGAGACCCAGTACTTC. This translates into CASSAGTSGGAPWETQYF.